Listed here are 3 T cell receptor beta chains from one sample, sequenced in a study of OX40 agonist ivuxolimab in advanced cancers. Measured with immunoSEQ multiplex PCR; TCRdb has only the in-frame clones, and not every one. This table holds tens of thousands of clones, 80% to 90% found once. Here the sequenced sample was CD4+ or CD8+ T cells sorted from blood, taken in a trial of the OX40 agonist ivuxolimab. The receptors were gathered from an adult with an advanced solid tumor such as melanoma, head and neck, liver or kidney cancer.

This chain connects TRBV18 to TRBJ2-7; D might be TRBD1 (5 bases). CDR3 length equals 13 residues. Trimming left V 2 bases short and J 2 bases short, with 7 bases between. The V gene's germline CDR1 is KGHSH and CDR2 LQKENI. The CDR3 loop is CASSPTTAYEQYF. CDR3 bases: TGTGCCAGCTCACCAACGACAGCCTACGAGCAGTACTTC.

The chain links TRBV29-1 to TRBJ2-7; maybe TRBD1 (6 bases). CDR3 length equals 13 residues. V was shortened by 3 bases and J by 0 bases, with 9 bases between the two germline ends. Germline V gene sequence: CDR1 SQVTM, CDR2 ANQGSEA. CDR3 sequence: CSVDTGSSYEQYF. CDR3 nucleotide sequence: TGCAGCGTTGACACAGGGAGCTCCTACGAGCAGTACTTC.

The chain carries TRBV4-1 and TRBJ1-1; 8 nucleotides align to TRBD1. V gave up 4 bases and J gave up 0 bases; unmatched junction bases: 4. This CDR3 spans 15 amino acids. CDR1 is MGHRA and CDR2 is YSYEKL in the germline V gene. CDR3 nucleotides: TGCGCCAGCAGCCGCCGACAGGGGATGAACACTGAAGCTTTCTTT. Translated: CASSRRQGMNTEAFF.